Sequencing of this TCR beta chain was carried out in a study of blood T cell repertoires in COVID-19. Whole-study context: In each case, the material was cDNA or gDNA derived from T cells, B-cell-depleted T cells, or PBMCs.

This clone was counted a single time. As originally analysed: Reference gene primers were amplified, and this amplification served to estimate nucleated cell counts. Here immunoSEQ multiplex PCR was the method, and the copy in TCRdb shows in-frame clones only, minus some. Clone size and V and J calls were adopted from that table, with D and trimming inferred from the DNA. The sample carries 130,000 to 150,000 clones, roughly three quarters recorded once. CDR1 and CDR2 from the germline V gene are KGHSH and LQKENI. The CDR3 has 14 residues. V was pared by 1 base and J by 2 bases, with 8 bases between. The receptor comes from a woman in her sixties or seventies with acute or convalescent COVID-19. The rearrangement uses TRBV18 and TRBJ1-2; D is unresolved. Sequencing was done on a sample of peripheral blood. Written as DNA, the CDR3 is TGTGCCAGCTCACCACGGGGAGGGAACTATGGCTACACCTTC. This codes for CASSPRGGNYGYTF.